The source of this T cell receptor (beta chain) is a study of vaccination effects on CD4 cells after COVID-19. Produced via immunoSEQ multiplex PCR; TCRdb's table is partial and in-frame only. The sample yields 15,000 to 20,000 clones, 75% to 80% seen once. The ViraFEST assay expanded antigen-specific CD4+ T cells with viral peptide pools before sequencing. Culture lasted over 9 days before CD4+ T cell isolation. Each person got two doses of an mRNA SARS-CoV-2 vaccine, BNT162b2 or mRNA-1273. Cultures used under 2.5 million PBMC per well, about 10 IU/ml IL-2 and about 10 ug/ml peptides. Per the germline V gene, CDR1 is SGHRS and CDR2 is YFSETQ. With 4 bases clipped from V and 5 bases from J, the junction kept 17 bases outside the gene matches. The length of the CDR3 is 17 residues. Whole-study findings and limits: Vaccine- and infection-induced clones showed marked clonal contraction late following vaccination.

With regard to this clone: Its antigen is currently unknown.

The J gene is TRBJ2-7, the V gene TRBV5-1; 8 bases align to TRBD2. Sequenced material: CD4+ T cells from PBMCs cultured with HCoV-NL63 spike peptides, taken after COVID-19 vaccination. The receptor was isolated from a human donor who received a COVID-19 vaccine. The CDR3 loop reads CASSPFTGSGSRNEQYF. In DNA, the CDR3 is TGCGCCAGCAGCCCATTCACCGGGAGCGGGAGTCGAAACGAGCAGTACTTC.